The 10 T cell receptor beta chains below all came from one sample that was sequenced in a study of cytomegalovirus exposure and HLA in healthy donors. PCR amplification relied on 60 Vbeta primers (plus 13 Jbeta primers). Measured with immunoSEQ multiplex PCR; TCRdb has only the in-frame clones, and not every one. The sample includes 85,000 to 130,000 clones, more than 65% of them seen just once. Source material: PBMCs. These receptors all come from a woman aged 18-30 years in good health and CMV-seronegative.

The rearrangement joins TRBV7-9 to TRBJ2-3; D is perhaps TRBD1 (5 bases). CDR3 size: 16 residues. Germline V gene lookup returns CDR1 SEHNR and CDR2 FQNEAQ (reference sequence). V dropped 5 bases and J dropped 0 bases, with 15 bases sitting between them. The CDR3 protein is CASSHQGGLSTDTQYF. The CDR3 DNA reads TGTGCCAGCAGCCATCAGGGTGGCCTTAGCACAGATACGCAGTATTTT.

CDR3: CAISELTGANYGYTF. Here the CDR3 DNA reads TGTGCCATCAGTGAGCTTACAGGGGCTAACTATGGCTACACCTTC. This rearrangement joins TRBV10-3 to TRBJ1-2; TRBD1 matches 7 bases. This CDR3 is 15 amino acids long. Germline trimming cut 2 bases from V and 0 bases from J; bases unmatched to any gene: 3. Germline V lookup: CDR1 ENHRY, CDR2 SYGVKD.

This clone was counted ten times or more. The chain's CDR3 is CASSEETGKGNQPQHF. CDR3 bases: TGTGCCAGCAGTGAAGAGACAGGGAAGGGCAATCAGCCCCAGCATTTT. V usage is TRBV6-1 and J usage is TRBJ1-5, with 7 bases fitting TRBD1. Per the germline V gene, CDR1 is MNHNS and CDR2 is SASEGT. This CDR3 is built from 16 residues. The junction had 5 bases not matched to a gene; V was cut back by 1 base and J by 2 bases.

The chain links TRBV28 to TRBJ2-7; perhaps TRBD2 as D (5 bases). Looked up from germline, CDR1 is MDHEN and CDR2 is SYDVKM. The CDR3 runs 11 residues. Trimming left V 10 bases short and J 2 bases short, with 9 bases between. The CDR3 loop reads CATGVAYEQYF. The CDR3 region has the DNA TGTGCCACCGGGGTCGCCTACGAGCAGTACTTC.

V is TRBV6-5 and J is TRBJ1-2; TRBD1 matches 7 bases. This CDR3 region has 15 residues. V lost 6 bases and J lost 2; bases outside the gene matches: 9. CDR1 is MNHEY and CDR2 is SVGAGI in the germline V gene. CDR3 DNA sequence: TGTGCCAGCAGATCAATTAGGGGGCCAAACTATGGCTACACCTTC. Its protein is CASRSIRGPNYGYTF.

The J gene is TRBJ1-4, the V gene TRBV4-2; D gene ambiguous. This CDR3 has 16 amino acids. In germline, CDR1 is LGHNA, CDR2 YNFKEQ. The ends were cut back, 0 bases at V and 5 bases at J, with 13 bases in the middle. CDR3 loop: CASSQDPGGPNEKLFF. CDR3 sequence (DNA): TGTGCCAGCAGCCAAGATCCGGGAGGACCGAATGAAAAACTGTTTTTT.

This clone was observed a single time. The DNA for the CDR3 is TGTGCCAGCAGCCCTGACAGCATCTATGGCTACACCTTC. This codes for CASSPDSIYGYTF. The V and J genes are TRBV7-2 and TRBJ1-2, with a tentative D call TRBD1 (5 bases). Trimming took 5 bases from V and 4 from J, leaving 11 bases between them. Looked up from germline, CDR1 is SGHTA and CDR2 is FQGNSA. The CDR3 sequence is 13 residues long.

Details on this clone: Other DNA sequences within the sample encode an identical CDR3. This chain connects TRBV9 to TRBJ2-7; no reliable D call. The CDR3 has 14 residues. V shed 0 bases and J shed 1 base, with 8 bases lying between them. CDR1 is SGDLS, CDR2 YYNGEE, per germline. CDR3 sequence reads: CASSVGGSSYEQYF. CDR3 DNA: TGTGCCAGCAGCGTAGGCGGTAGTTCCTACGAGCAGTACTTC.

The rearrangement joins TRBV5-1 to TRBJ2-2; 8 nucleotides agree with TRBD2. J was trimmed by 7 bases and V by 8 bases; bases with no gene match: 4. CDR1 is SGHRS and CDR2 is YFSETQ in the germline V gene. The CDR3 runs 12 residues. CDR3 nucleotides: TGCGCCAGTAACGCGGGAGGCGGGGAGCTGTTTTTT. As protein: CASNAGGGELFF.

The chain recombines TRBV14 with TRBJ2-3; tentative D call: TRBD1 (5 bases). Germline loops: CDR1 SGHDN, CDR2 FVKESK. This CDR3 contains 15 residues. Trimming took off 3 bases at V and 1 base at J, with 11 bases between the two ends. The CDR3 here is CASSHRDEGTDTQYF. CDR3 sequence (DNA): TGTGCCAGCAGCCACAGGGATGAGGGCACAGATACGCAGTATTTT.